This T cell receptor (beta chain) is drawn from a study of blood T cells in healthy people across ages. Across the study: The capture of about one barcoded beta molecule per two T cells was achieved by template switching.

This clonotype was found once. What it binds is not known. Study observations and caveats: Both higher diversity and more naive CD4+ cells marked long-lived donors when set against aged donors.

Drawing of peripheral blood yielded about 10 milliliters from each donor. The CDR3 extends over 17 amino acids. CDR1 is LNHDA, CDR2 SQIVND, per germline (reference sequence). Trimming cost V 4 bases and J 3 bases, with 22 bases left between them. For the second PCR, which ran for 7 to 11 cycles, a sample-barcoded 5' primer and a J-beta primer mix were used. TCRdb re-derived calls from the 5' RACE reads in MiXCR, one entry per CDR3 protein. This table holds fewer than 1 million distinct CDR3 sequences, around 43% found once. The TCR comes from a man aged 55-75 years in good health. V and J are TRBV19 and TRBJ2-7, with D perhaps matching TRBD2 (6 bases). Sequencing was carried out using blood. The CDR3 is CASSNGNTGSGYYEQYF. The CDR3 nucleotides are TGTGCCAGTAGTAATGGCAACACGGGAAGCGGGTACTACGAGCAGTACTTC.